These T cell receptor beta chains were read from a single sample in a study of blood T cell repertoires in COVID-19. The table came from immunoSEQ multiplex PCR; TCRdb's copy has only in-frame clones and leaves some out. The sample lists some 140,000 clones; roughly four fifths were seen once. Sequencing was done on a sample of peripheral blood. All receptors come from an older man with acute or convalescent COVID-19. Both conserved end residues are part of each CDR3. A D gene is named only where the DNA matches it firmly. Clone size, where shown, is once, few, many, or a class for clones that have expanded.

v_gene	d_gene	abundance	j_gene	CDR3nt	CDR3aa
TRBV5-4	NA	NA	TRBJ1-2	TGTGCCAGCAGCGGGGAGGGAGGCTATGGCTACACCTTC	CASSGEGGYGYTF
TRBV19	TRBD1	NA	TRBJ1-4	TGTGCCAGTAGTACTCAGGGGGCGCGCGTTGAAAAACTGTTTTTT	CASSTQGARVEKLFF
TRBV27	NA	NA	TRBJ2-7	TGTGCCAGCAGTTCGTGGGCCCAAACCGGCGAGCAGTACTTC	CASSSWAQTGEQYF
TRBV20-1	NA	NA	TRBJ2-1	TGCAGTGCTAGTTTGGGGCGTTGGTCCTACAATGAGCAGTTCTTC	CSASLGRWSYNEQFF
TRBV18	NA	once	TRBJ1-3	TGTGCCAGCTCCGACGGACGCGGGGGAAACACCATATATTTT	CASSDGRGGNTIYF
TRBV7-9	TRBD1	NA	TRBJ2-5	TGTGCCAGCAGCGCAAAGACAGGGGACTTATACCAAGAGACCCAGTACTTC	CASSAKTGDLYQETQYF
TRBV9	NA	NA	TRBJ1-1	TGTGCCAGCAGCGGTGGACAGAGAGGGGCTGAAGCTTTCTTT	CASSGGQRGAEAFF
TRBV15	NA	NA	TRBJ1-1	TGTGCCACCAGCACGGAAACTGGGGGGACTGAAGCTTTCTTT	CATSTETGGTEAFF
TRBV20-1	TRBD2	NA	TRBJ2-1	TGCAGTGCTAGTCAAGCGGGGGGGCCCAACAATGAGCAGTTCTTC	CSASQAGGPNNEQFF
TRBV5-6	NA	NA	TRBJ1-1	TGTGCCAGCAGCCTCGCGCGGGGTAGGAGCACTGAAGCTTTCTTT	CASSLARGRSTEAFF
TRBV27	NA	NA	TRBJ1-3	TGTGCCAGCAGTTTGGGCAGAGGAAACACCATATATTTT	CASSLGRGNTIYF
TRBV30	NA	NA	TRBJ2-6	TGTGCCTGTTACTCTGGGGCCAACGTCCTGACTTTC	CACYSGANVLTF
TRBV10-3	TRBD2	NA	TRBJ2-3	TGTGCCATCAGTGGCTTAGCGGGGGGCGGCGCAGATACGCAGTATTTT	CAISGLAGGGADTQYF